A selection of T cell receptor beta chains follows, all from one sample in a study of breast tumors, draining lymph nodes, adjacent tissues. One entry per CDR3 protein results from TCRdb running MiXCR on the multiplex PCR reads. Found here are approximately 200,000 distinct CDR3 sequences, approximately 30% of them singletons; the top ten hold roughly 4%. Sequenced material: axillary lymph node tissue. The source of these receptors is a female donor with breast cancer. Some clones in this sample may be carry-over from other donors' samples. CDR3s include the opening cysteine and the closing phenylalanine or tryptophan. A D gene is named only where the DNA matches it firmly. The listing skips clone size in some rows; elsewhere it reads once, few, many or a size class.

TGTGCCAGCAGTGAAGGATCCTTCCAGGGCACTGAAGCTTTCTTT	CASSEGSFQGTEAFF	-	few	TRBV6-1	TRBJ1-1
-	CASSFYICSAEGPKETQYF	-	-	TRBV2	TRBJ2-5
TGCGCCAGCAGCCCGACAAGCCTGGGGAATGAGCAGTTCTTC	CASSPTSLGNEQFF	-	many	TRBV5-1	TRBJ2-1
TGTGCCAGCAGTGAATGGGGTAGGGGGACCGGGGAGCTGTTTTTT	CASSEWGRGTGELFF	-	many	TRBV25-1	TRBJ2-2
TGCGCCAGCAGCTCCTCCACAGGGGGCATCGGCTACACCTTC	CASSSSTGGIGYTF	TRBD1	-	TRBV5-1	TRBJ1-2
TGTGCCAGTGGGACAGGGGGACGAAGGCTATCTGGAAACACCATATATTTT	CASGTGGRRLSGNTIYF	TRBD1	-	TRBV19	TRBJ1-3
TGTGCCAGCAGCTTTAGCGAGGGGGAGACCCAGTACTTC	CASSFSEGETQYF	-	-	TRBV5-8	TRBJ2-5
TGCAGTGCTAGTCCTGGACGGTATAATTCACCCCTCCACTTT	CSASPGRYNSPLHF	-	many	TRBV20-1	TRBJ1-6
TGTGCCAGCAGCCCCGGAGGGGGCGCAGATACGCAGTATTTT	CASSPGGGADTQYF	-	many	TRBV13	TRBJ2-3
TGTGCCACCGGGACGGTCAGCTCCTACAATGAGCAGTTCTTC	CATGTVSSYNEQFF	-	many	TRBV15	TRBJ2-1
TGTGCCAGCAGTGAAGGGACGTATTCTGGAAACGCCATATATTTT	CASSEGTYSGNAIYF	-	-	TRBV2	TRBJ1-3
TGTGCCAGCAGTCACCCGAACCCGACTGGTGGCGAGCAGTACTTC	CASSHPNPTGGEQYF	-	-	TRBV6-2/TRBV6-3	TRBJ2-7
TGTGCCAGTTCCCTAGGGGGAGCTAATGAAAAACTGTTTTTT	CASSLGGANEKLFF	-	-	TRBV11-2	TRBJ1-4
TGCGCCAGCAGCCCCTGGGGGCAGCTGAGTGGCTACACCTTC	CASSPWGQLSGYTF	-	many	TRBV4-1	TRBJ1-2
TGTGCCAGCGGTCCCGGAAAGAGGGGAAGCAATCAGCCCCAGCATTTT	CASGPGKRGSNQPQHF	-	-	TRBV12-3/TRBV12-4	TRBJ1-5
TGTGCCAGCAGTACCGGGAACGGCAATGAGCAGTTCTTC	CASSTGNGNEQFF	-	many	TRBV6-5	TRBJ2-1
TGTGCCAGCAGTCCACGGGGGCGAGATCAGCCCCAGCATTTT	CASSPRGRDQPQHF	-	-	TRBV6-5	TRBJ1-5